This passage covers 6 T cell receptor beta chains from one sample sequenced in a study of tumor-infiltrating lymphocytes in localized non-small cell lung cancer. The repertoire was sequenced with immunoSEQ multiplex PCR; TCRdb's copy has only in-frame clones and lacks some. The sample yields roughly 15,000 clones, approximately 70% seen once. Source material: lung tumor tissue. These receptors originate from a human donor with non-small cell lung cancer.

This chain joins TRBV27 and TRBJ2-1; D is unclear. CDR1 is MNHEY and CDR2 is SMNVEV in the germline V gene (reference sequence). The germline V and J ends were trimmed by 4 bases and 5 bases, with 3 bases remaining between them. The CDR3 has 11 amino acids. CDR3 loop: CASSSHNEQFF. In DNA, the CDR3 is TGTGCCAGCAGTTCCCACAATGAGCAGTTCTTC.

For the CDR3, the DNA is TGTGCCTGGATCGGACAGTCTAATAATTCACCCCTCCACTTT. Amino acids: CAWIGQSNNSPLHF. V gene TRBV30 combines with J gene TRBJ1-6, with D perhaps TRBD1 (6 bases). Trimming removed 4 bases at V and 5 bases at J, with 12 bases between. The CDR3 runs to 14 residues. Germline V gene sequence: CDR1 GTSNPN, CDR2 SVGIG (reference sequence).

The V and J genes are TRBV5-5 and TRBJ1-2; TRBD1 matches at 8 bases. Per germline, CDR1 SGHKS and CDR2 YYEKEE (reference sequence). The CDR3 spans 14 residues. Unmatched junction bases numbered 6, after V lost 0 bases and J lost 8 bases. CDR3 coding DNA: TGTGCCAGCAGCTTGGGGACAGGGCCTGAGGGCTACACCTTC. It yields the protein CASSLGTGPEGYTF.

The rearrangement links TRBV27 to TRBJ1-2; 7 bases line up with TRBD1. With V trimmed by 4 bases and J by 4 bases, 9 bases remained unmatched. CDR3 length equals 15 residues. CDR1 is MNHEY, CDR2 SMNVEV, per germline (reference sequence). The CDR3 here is CASSSWTGPTYGYTF. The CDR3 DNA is TGTGCCAGCAGTTCATGGACAGGCCCCACCTATGGCTACACCTTC.

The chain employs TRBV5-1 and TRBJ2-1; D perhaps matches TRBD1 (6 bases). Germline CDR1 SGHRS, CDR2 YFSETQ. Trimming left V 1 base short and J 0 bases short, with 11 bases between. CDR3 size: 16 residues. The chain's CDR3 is CASSLTRGSSYNEQFF. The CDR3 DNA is TGCGCCAGCAGCTTGACTAGGGGGAGCTCCTACAATGAGCAGTTCTTC.

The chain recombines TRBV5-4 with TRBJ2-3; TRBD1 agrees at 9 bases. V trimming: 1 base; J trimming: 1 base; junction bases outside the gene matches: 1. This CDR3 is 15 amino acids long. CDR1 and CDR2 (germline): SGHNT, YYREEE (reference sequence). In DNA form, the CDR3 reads TGTGCCAGCAGCTTGACAGGGGGCGGCACAGATACGCAGTATTTT. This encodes CASSLTGGGTDTQYF.